This T cell receptor beta chain was recovered during a study of cytomegalovirus exposure and HLA in healthy donors. Study-wide background: Researchers previously reported finding fewer than 140 million unique TCR beta sequences from approximately 200 million T cells.

PCR involved 60 Vbeta and 13 Jbeta primers. Sequenced by immunoSEQ multiplex PCR; TCRdb stores in-frame clones only, minus some. The profile shows 160,000 or so clones, 77% of them singletons. The CDR3 spans 14 residues. Germline lookup yields CDR1 KGHSH and CDR2 LQKENI. Trimming shortened V by 0 bases and J by 4 bases, and 7 bases separated the two germline ends. This clonotype was obtained from a man aged 30-40 years in good health and CMV-seropositive. V gene TRBV18 combines with J gene TRBJ1-3; no clear D. Sequencing was performed on PBMCs. CDR3 loop: CASSPPLGGNTIYF. CDR3 DNA: TGTGCCAGCTCACCACCGCTTGGCGGAAACACCATATATTTT.